These 24 T cell receptor beta chains came from one sample sequenced in a study of T cell changes during pregnancy in multiple sclerosis. Repertoires were generated with immunoSEQ multiplex PCR, while TCRdb's copy carries only in-frame clones and drops some. The sample consists of 100,000 or so clones, about 94% of them appearing once. The input for sequencing was peripheral blood, taken in the third trimester of pregnancy. The receptors were sampled from a female donor with multiple sclerosis, enrolled in a pregnancy study.

This clone was detected once. The germline gene is not matched at one end of the junction; a read error may be the cause. V gene TRBV7-7 combines with J gene TRBJ2-7; tentatively, D is TRBD2 (6 bases). The germline gives CDR1 SSHAT, CDR2 FNYEAQ (reference sequence). There are 13 residues in the CDR3. CDR3 amino acids: CASSLAASYEQYF. CDR3 coding DNA: TGTGCTAGCAGCTTAGCGGCTTCTTACGAGCAGTACTTC.

The genes are TRBV2 and TRBJ2-7, with TRBD1 matching over 8 bases. Per the germline V gene, CDR1 is SNHLY and CDR2 is FYNNEI. The CDR3 has 15 residues. The junction had 10 bases not matched to a gene; V was cut back by 7 bases and J by 2 bases. CDR3 loop: CASTSPGTGTYEQYF. The CDR3 region has the DNA TGTGCCAGCACCTCCCCCGGGACAGGAACCTACGAGCAGTACTTC.

The chain links TRBV19 to TRBJ1-1; the D is unclear. V dropped 2 bases and J dropped 1 base, with 5 bases sitting between them. The CDR3 is 13 residues long. Germline V gives CDR1 LNHDA, CDR2 SQIVND (reference sequence). CDR3 coding DNA: TGTGCCAGTAGTATACGGGGGAACACTGAAGCTTTCTTT. Its translation: CASSIRGNTEAFF.

The chain couples TRBV9 to TRBJ2-2; 8 nucleotides line up with TRBD2. V shed 4 bases, J shed 6 bases, and the junction held 5 bases outside the gene matches. The CDR3 has 14 amino acids. Germline loops: CDR1 SGDLS, CDR2 YYNGEE. The CDR3 protein is CASSTGLVAGELFF. In nucleotides, the CDR3 is TGTGCCAGCAGCACGGGACTAGTCGCCGGGGAGCTGTTTTTT. Together with reference TRBV9 and TRBJ2-2, the CDR3 gives the full variable domain: DSGVTQTPKHLITATGQRVTLRCSPRSGDLSVYWYQQSLDQGLQFLIQYYNGEERAKGNILERFSAQQFPDLHSELNLSSLELGDSALYFCASSTGLVAGELFFGEGSRLTVL.

V is TRBV5-6 and J is TRBJ2-7; the D gene is possibly TRBD1 (6 bases). Germline V gene lookup returns CDR1 SGHDT and CDR2 YYEEEE. The CDR3 is made up of 14 amino acids. Trimming stripped 2 bases from V and 6 bases from J, with 15 bases between. The CDR3 DNA reads as TGTGCCAGCAGCTTCACAGGGAGAGCAGGCGAGCAGTACTTC. This codes for CASSFTGRAGEQYF.

The V gene is TRBV30, the J gene TRBJ2-7; the match to TRBD2 covers 12 bases. The V gene's germline CDR1 is GTSNPN and CDR2 SVGIG (reference sequence). The V segment lost 2 bases and the J segment 7 bases; nucleotides outside the gene matches: 6. CDR3 length: 14 amino acids. CDR3 region: CAWSRLAGVGEQYF. In DNA, the CDR3 is TGTGCCTGGAGTAGACTAGCGGGAGTAGGGGAGCAGTACTTC.

The chain uses TRBV6-1 and TRBJ1-2, with D perhaps TRBD1 (5 bases). The CDR3 totals 13 residues. V shed 8 bases and J shed 5 bases, with 15 bases lying between them. Germline V gene lookup returns CDR1 MNHNS and CDR2 SASEGT. The CDR3 spells CASGYYQGYGYTF. CDR3 in DNA: TGTGCCAGCGGATATTATCAGGGTTATGGCTACACCTTC.

The chain recombines TRBV5-4 with TRBJ2-3, with 9 nucleotides matching TRBD2. V shed 1 base, J shed 3 bases, and the junction held 3 bases outside the gene matches. The germline CDR1 and CDR2 sequences are SGHNT and YYREEE (reference sequence). This CDR3 is built from 15 residues. The CDR3 DNA reads as TGTGCCAGCAGCTTGAGACTAGCGGAGACAGATACGCAGTATTTT. It is translated as CASSLRLAETDTQYF.

The gene calls are TRBV7-6 and TRBJ2-1, with TRBD1 matching 8 bases. Germline V gene lookup returns CDR1 SGHVS and CDR2 FNYEAQ. The CDR3 loop spans 14 amino acids. V was clipped by 5 bases and J by 4 bases; unmatched bases: 4. As DNA, the CDR3 is TGTGCCAGCAGCCCAGGGGGCGAATACAATGAGCAGTTCTTC. Amino acid sequence: CASSPGGEYNEQFF. Combining the CDR3 with reference TRBV7-6 and TRBJ2-1 gives the whole variable domain GAGVSQSPRYKVTKRGQDVALRCDPISGHVSLYWYRQALGQGPEFLTYFNYEAQQDKSGLPNDRFSAERPEGSISTLTIQRTEQRDSAMYRCASSPGGEYNEQFFGPGTRLTVL.

This clone was recorded once. The chain combines TRBV5-1 with TRBJ2-3; weak D call: TRBD2 (6 bases). There are 15 residues in the CDR3. From germline, CDR1 is SGHRS and CDR2 YFSETQ. V was trimmed by 2 bases and J by 1 base, leaving 11 bases between them. The CDR3, as DNA: TGCGCCAGCAGCTTCCGGGACTTTCGCACAGATACGCAGTATTTT. Protein: CASSFRDFRTDTQYF.

This chain uses TRBV29-1 with TRBJ1-1, with D possibly being TRBD1 (5 bases). Trimming took off 4 bases at V and 0 bases at J, with 12 bases between the two ends. The germline V gene has CDR1 SQVTM and CDR2 ANQGSEA. The CDR3 is 14 residues long. CDR3 in amino acids: CSVVGPTVNTEAFF. CDR3 nucleotides: TGCAGCGTTGTAGGGCCGACAGTGAACACTGAAGCTTTCTTT.

The chain employs TRBV5-8 and TRBJ1-5; D not certain. CDR3 size: 16 residues. Germline V gives CDR1 SGHTS, CDR2 YDEGEE. Trimming removed 0 bases from V and 0 bases from J, with 10 bases in between. The chain's CDR3 is CASSLGPVPSNQPQHF. DNA for the CDR3: TGTGCCAGCAGCTTGGGTCCAGTACCTAGCAATCAGCCCCAGCATTTT.

The chain recombines TRBV19 with TRBJ2-1, with 8 positions matching TRBD2. Germline assignment: CDR1 LNHDA and CDR2 SQIVND (reference sequence). This CDR3 comprises 16 residues. Trimming took 9 bases from V and 2 from J; bases not matched to a gene: 12. The CDR3 sequence: CASREWAGGPYNEQFF. CDR3 bases: TGTGCCAGCAGGGAGTGGGCGGGAGGTCCCTACAATGAGCAGTTCTTC.

The chain combines TRBV7-8 with TRBJ1-3; TRBD1 matches 7 bases. The CDR3 is 15 residues long. The ends lost 7 bases at V and 0 bases at J; junction bases unmatched: 6. Germline V gives CDR1 SGHVS, CDR2 FQNEAQ. This CDR3 is CASTPTGFSGNTIYF. CDR3 coding DNA: TGTGCCAGCACCCCGACAGGGTTCTCTGGAAACACCATATATTTT.

In this sample, this clone turned up once. The chain couples TRBV11-2 to TRBJ2-7, with D perhaps TRBD1 (6 bases). Trimming stripped 4 bases from V and 0 bases from J, with 13 bases between. Germline V gene lookup returns CDR1 SGHAT and CDR2 FQNNGV. CDR3 length: 15 amino acids. CDR3 nucleotide sequence: TGTGCCAGCAGCTCGAACCAGGGGAACTCCTACGAGCAGTACTTC. This translates into CASSSNQGNSYEQYF.

This clone has just a few counts. This specimen includes other DNA sequences encoding the same CDR3. V usage is TRBV6-5 and J usage is TRBJ1-1; D not resolved. CDR1 and CDR2 (germline): MNHEY, SVGAGI. Trimming removed 0 bases at V and 4 bases at J, with 6 bases between. The CDR3 runs 13 residues. The CDR3, as DNA: TGTGCCAGCAGTTACTCAGGGAGCACTGAAGCTTTCTTT. This sequence encodes CASSYSGSTEAFF.

J is TRBJ2-3 and V is TRBV30; 8 nucleotides line up with TRBD2. V shed 3 bases and J 0 bases; nucleotides not matched to a gene: 8. This CDR3 is 16 amino acids long. In germline, CDR1 is GTSNPN, CDR2 SVGIG (reference sequence). CDR3 loop: CAWSILAGRSTDTQYF. The CDR3 bases are TGTGCCTGGAGCATTTTAGCGGGACGGAGCACAGATACGCAGTATTTT. The variable domain in full, completed from reference TRBV30 and TRBJ2-3, reads SQTIHQWPATLVQPVGSPLSLECTVEGTSNPNLYWYRQAAGRGLQLLFYSVGIGQISSEVPQNLSASRPQDRQFILSSKKLLLSDSGFYLCAWSILAGRSTDTQYFGPGTRLTVL.

The rearrangement joins TRBV25-1 to TRBJ2-1, with 10 bases aligning to TRBD2. With 8 bases clipped from V and 4 bases from J, the junction kept 5 bases outside the gene matches. The germline gives CDR1 MGHDK, CDR2 SYGVNS. The CDR3 runs to 14 residues. This chain's CDR3 is CASRVAGGYNEQFF. DNA for the CDR3: TGTGCCAGCCGGGTAGCGGGAGGTTACAATGAGCAGTTCTTC.

The J gene is TRBJ2-7, the V gene TRBV5-6, with a tentative D call TRBD1 (6 bases). Germline V gene sequence: CDR1 SGHDT, CDR2 YYEEEE. Trimming cost V 3 bases and J 2 bases, with 12 bases left between them. The CDR3 runs to 14 residues. The CDR3 is CASSSFGQPYEQYF. The CDR3 DNA sequence: TGTGCCAGCAGCTCCTTCGGACAGCCCTACGAGCAGTACTTC.

The chain links TRBV27 to TRBJ2-1; 7 nucleotides agree with TRBD2. This CDR3 contains 13 residues. Germline loops: CDR1 MNHEY, CDR2 SMNVEV (reference sequence). V was clipped by 5 bases and J by 5 bases; unmatched bases: 3. The CDR3 sequence: CASSLADHNEQFF. The CDR3 DNA follows: TGTGCCAGCAGTCTAGCGGACCACAATGAGCAGTTCTTC.

The gene calls are TRBV27 and TRBJ2-1; 7 positions agree with TRBD2. After removal of 4 bases from V and 8 bases from J, the junction contained 20 bases not matched to a gene. CDR1 MNHEY and CDR2 SMNVEV come from the germline V gene (reference sequence). CDR3 length equals 18 residues. In nucleotides, the CDR3 is TGTGCCAGCAGTTCTAGATCTCGGGGCGGGAGAGAGGGCGATGAGCAGTTCTTC. It is translated as CASSSRSRGGREGDEQFF.

The rearrangement links TRBV23-1 to TRBJ1-1; maybe TRBD1 (6 bases). TRBV23-1 is classed as an ORF, of uncertain function. CDR3 length: 14 amino acids. V was shortened by 0 bases and J by 4 bases, with 9 bases between the two germline ends. The CDR3 is CASSQSHRVTEAFF. The CDR3 DNA follows: TGCGCCAGCAGTCAATCTCACAGGGTCACTGAAGCTTTCTTT.

The chain recombines TRBV7-6 with TRBJ2-5, with TRBD1 as a possible D gene (6 bases). V dropped 5 bases and J dropped 4 bases, with 8 bases sitting between them. This CDR3 is 12 amino acids long. Germline V gene sequence: CDR1 SGHVS, CDR2 FNYEAQ. Here the CDR3 reads CASSPRGETQYF. Here the CDR3 DNA reads TGTGCCAGCAGCCCCAGGGGAGAGACCCAGTACTTC.

The CDR3 is CAWSGVAGAYEQYF. The CDR3 DNA sequence: TGTGCCTGGAGTGGGGTAGCGGGAGCCTACGAGCAGTACTTC. The chain joins TRBV30 to TRBJ2-7; TRBD2 matches 9 bases. Unmatched junction bases numbered 3, after V lost 1 base and J lost 2 bases. The CDR3 totals 14 residues. Looked up from germline, CDR1 is GTSNPN and CDR2 is SVGIG (reference sequence).